The 22 T cell receptor beta chains reported below all come from one sample, sequenced in a study of cytomegalovirus exposure and HLA in healthy donors. This PCR relied on a set of 60 Vbeta primers and 13 Jbeta primers. Assay: immunoSEQ multiplex PCR; the TCRdb copy retains only in-frame clones and omits some. Here the sample spans about 240,000 clones, approximately 82% being singletons. Material for sequencing was PBMCs. These receptors all stem from a woman aged 60 to 75 in good health and CMV-seropositive.

V and J are TRBV19 and TRBJ2-1; 16 bases match TRBD2. The germline V gene encodes CDR1 LNHDA and CDR2 SQIVND (reference sequence). The CDR3 is 21 residues long. V shed 6 bases, J shed 1 base, and the junction held 15 bases outside the gene matches. In DNA form, the CDR3 reads TGTGCCAGTAGAGGACAGGGGACTAGCGGGAGGGCCTTCTGGTCCTACAATGAGCAGTTCTTC. Translation: CASRGQGTSGRAFWSYNEQFF.

The rearrangement joins TRBV2 to TRBJ2-3; D remains ambiguous. CDR3 size: 12 residues. The germline V gene has CDR1 SNHLY and CDR2 FYNNEI. The CDR3 spells CAGGQSTDTQYF. In DNA, the CDR3 is TGTGCAGGCGGTCAGAGCACAGATACGCAGTATTTT. The full variable domain, with the rest looked up from reference TRBV2 and TRBJ2-3, is EPEVTQTPSHQVTQMGQEVILRCVPISNHLYFYWYRQILGQKVEFLVSFYNNEISEKSEIFDDQFSVERPDGSNFTLKIRSTKLEDSAMYFCAGGQSTDTQYFGPGTRLTVL.

This chain uses TRBV6-1 with TRBJ2-2; 11 positions match TRBD1. V shed 2 bases, J shed 7 bases, and the junction held 9 bases outside the gene matches. Germline V lookup: CDR1 MNHNS, CDR2 SASEGT. CDR3 length: 17 amino acids. The CDR3 DNA reads as TGTGCCAGCAGTGAATTCGGGACAGGGGGAAGTGTCGGGGAGCTGTTTTTT. It encodes CASSEFGTGGSVGELFF.

This sequence joins TRBV20-1 and TRBJ2-7; D unclear. V gave up 5 bases and J gave up 5 bases, with 7 bases separating them. The CDR3 has 10 residues. Germline V gene lookup returns CDR1 DFQATT and CDR2 SNEGSKA (reference sequence). CDR3 loop: CSASLHEQYF. CDR3 coding DNA: TGCAGTGCTTCCCTCCACGAGCAGTACTTC.

As regards this clone: An end of the junction differs from the germline gene, which may be a read error. Other DNA sequences in this specimen translate into the identical CDR3. The CDR3 here is CASTPGPRDTEAFF. The CDR3 coding sequence is TGTGCCAGCACCCCCGGGCCGAGGGACACTGAAGCCTTCTTT. The J gene is TRBJ1-1, the V gene TRBV28; tentatively, D is TRBD1 (6 bases). Per germline, CDR1 MDHEN and CDR2 SYDVKM. This CDR3 spans 14 amino acids.

This clone appeared a single time. The chain is built from TRBV5-5 and TRBJ1-4; possibly TRBD1 for D (6 bases). Germline values: CDR1 SGHKS, CDR2 YYEKEE (reference sequence). The CDR3 sequence is 17 residues long. V lost 0 bases to trimming and J lost 7 bases, with 19 bases between them. The CDR3, as DNA: TGTGCCAGCAGCTTGGCGGCCGGGGGGCATAGTGGTGAAAAACTGTTTTTT. This gives the protein CASSLAAGGHSGEKLFF.

This chain uses TRBV5-1 with TRBJ1-4; tentatively, D is TRBD1 (6 bases). The germline CDR1 and CDR2 sequences are SGHRS and YFSETQ. The ends were cut back, 4 bases at V and 3 bases at J, with 13 bases in the middle. This CDR3 contains 15 residues. The CDR3 DNA sequence: TGCGCCAGCAGCCCAGGCGGGGGCCCTAATGAAAAACTGTTTTTT. This sequence encodes CASSPGGGPNEKLFF.

V usage is TRBV11-2 and J usage is TRBJ1-3; 8 bases fit TRBD1. The CDR3 runs to 15 residues. The germline gives CDR1 SGHAT, CDR2 FQNNGV. V shed 3 bases and J 4 bases; nucleotides not matched to a gene: 5. The CDR3 nucleotides read TGTGCCAGCAGCTTCAGGACAGGGAAGGGAAACACCATATATTTT. This encodes CASSFRTGKGNTIYF. Variable domain in full (rest from reference TRBV11-2 and TRBJ1-3): EAGVAQSPRYKIIEKRQSVAFWCNPISGHATLYWYQQILGQGPKLLIQFQNNGVVDDSQLPKDRFSAERLKGVDSTLKIQPAKLEDSAVYLCASSFRTGKGNTIYFGEGSWLTVV.

This chain joins TRBV25-1 and TRBJ1-1, with 8 positions matching TRBD1. The CDR3 runs 16 residues. After removal of 4 bases from V and 0 bases from J, the junction contained 7 bases not matched to a gene. Per germline, CDR1 MGHDK and CDR2 SYGVNS. The CDR3, as DNA: TGTGCCAGCAGTGGGCCACAGGGGGTTGTGAACACTGAAGCTTTCTTT. Amino acids: CASSGPQGVVNTEAFF.

This clone was counted once. This chain links TRBV5-1 with TRBJ1-5; D call uncertain. The germline CDR1 and CDR2 sequences are SGHRS and YFSETQ. Trimming shortened V by 1 base and J by 2 bases, and 10 bases separated the two germline ends. The length of the CDR3 is 15 residues. The CDR3 region is CASSLFGDRNQPQHF. DNA of the CDR3: TGCGCCAGCAGCTTGTTCGGGGATCGCAATCAGCCCCAGCATTTT.

The CDR3 DNA follows: TGTGCCAGCAAGGAGGGGCCCACTGAAGCTTTCTTT. Translated: CASKEGPTEAFF. The chain recombines TRBV6-5 with TRBJ1-1; D is possibly TRBD1 (5 bases). The CDR3 runs 12 residues. V was shortened by 7 bases and J by 4 bases, with 10 bases between the two germline ends. Germline loops: CDR1 MNHEY, CDR2 SVGAGI.

This chain connects TRBV28 to TRBJ1-5; tentatively, D is TRBD1 (5 bases). Trimming pared 6 bases from V and 3 bases from J, leaving 12 bases between. The CDR3 spans 14 residues. From germline, CDR1 is MDHEN and CDR2 SYDVKM. This chain's CDR3 is CASSPDRNNQPQHF. The CDR3 DNA sequence: TGTGCCAGCAGCCCTGACAGAAACAATCAGCCCCAGCATTTT.

This clone turned up a few times. The V and J genes are TRBV11-2 and TRBJ2-7; D remains ambiguous. The CDR3 is made up of 16 amino acids. Germline V lookup: CDR1 SGHAT, CDR2 FQNNGV. Deletions cut 1 base from V and 1 base from J, with 14 bases between. The CDR3 DNA reads TGTGCCAGCAGCTTAGGTGGCGCAGGTGGGTCCTACGAGCAGTACTTC. It specifies CASSLGGAGGSYEQYF. Supplemented by reference TRBV11-2 and TRBJ2-7, the full variable domain reads EAGVAQSPRYKIIEKRQSVAFWCNPISGHATLYWYQQILGQGPKLLIQFQNNGVVDDSQLPKDRFSAERLKGVDSTLKIQPAKLEDSAVYLCASSLGGAGGSYEQYFGPGTRLTVT.

The rearrangement links TRBV28 to TRBJ2-1, with a tentative D call TRBD2 (5 bases). The germline CDR1 and CDR2 sequences are MDHEN and SYDVKM. Trimming removed 0 bases at V and 4 bases at J, with 10 bases between. This CDR3 is built from 15 residues. The CDR3 coding sequence is TGTGCCAGCAGTTTATGGGACTCCTCATACAATGAGCAGTTCTTC. It translates to CASSLWDSSYNEQFF.

This clone was observed once. V usage is TRBV21-1 and J usage is TRBJ2-1; the table's D call of TRBD2 was not tested on the DNA. TRBV21-1 is given as a pseudogene. This CDR3 has 20 amino acids. Here the CDR3 DNA reads TGTGCCAGCAGCGCAGGAGCGGGAGAGGATCGTTCTAGCTCCTACAATGAGCAGTTCTTC. Encoded protein: CASSAGAGEDRSSSYNEQFF.

DNA for the CDR3: TGTGCCAGCAGCCCGGGGACTAGCGGAGCAAGCACAGATACGCAGTATTTT. Its protein product is CASSPGTSGASTDTQYF. The rearrangement uses TRBV7-9 and TRBJ2-3; 11 bases align to TRBD2. The CDR3 extends over 17 amino acids. V trimming: 5 bases; J trimming: 0 bases; junction bases outside the gene matches: 7. Germline values: CDR1 SEHNR, CDR2 FQNEAQ (reference sequence). Full variable domain (remainder filled in from reference TRBV7-9 and TRBJ2-3): DTGVSQNPRHKITKRGQNVTFRCDPISEHNRLYWYRQTLGQGPEFLTYFQNEAQLEKSRLLSDRFSAERPKGSFSTLEIQRTEQGDSAMYLCASSPGTSGASTDTQYFGPGTRLTVL.

The chain joins TRBV2 to TRBJ2-2; TRBD2 aligns across 9 bases. The CDR3 extends over 14 amino acids. The V gene end was trimmed by 6 bases and the J gene end by 1 base; junction bases not matched to a gene: 0. Germline CDR1 and CDR2: SNHLY and FYNNEI. The CDR3 nucleotides read TGTGCCAGCAGGCGGGAGGGGAACACCGGGGAGCTGTTTTTT. Protein sequence: CASRREGNTGELFF.

This clone was picked up a small number of times. The chain employs TRBV7-2 and TRBJ1-5; D is unclear. V lost 1 base, J lost 9 bases, and 10 bases lay in between. CDR1 SGHTA and CDR2 FQGNSA come from the germline V gene. This CDR3 region has 13 residues. The CDR3 DNA follows: TGTGCCAGCAGCTTAGAAGGGCGGGCGCCCCAGCATTTT. It specifies CASSLEGRAPQHF. Full variable domain (missing parts from reference TRBV7-2 and TRBJ1-5): GAGVSQSPSNKVTEKGKDVELRCDPISGHTALYWYRQSLGQGLEFLIYFQGNSAPDKSGLPSDRFSAERTGGSVSTLTIQRTQQEDSAVYLCASSLEGRAPQHFGDGTRLSIL.

The chain recombines TRBV19 with TRBJ2-7; tentatively, D is TRBD1 (6 bases). With 7 bases removed from V and 3 bases from J, the gap between germline ends came to 13 bases. Germline V lookup: CDR1 LNHDA, CDR2 SQIVND (reference sequence). The CDR3 is made up of 13 amino acids. CDR3 nucleotide sequence: TGTGCCAGTAATCTGAGGGGACACTACGAGCAGTACTTC. It yields the protein CASNLRGHYEQYF. The full variable domain, completed using reference TRBV19 and TRBJ2-7, is DGGITQSPKYLFRKEGQNVTLSCEQNLNHDAMYWYRQDPGQGLRLIYYSQIVNDFQKGDIAEGYSVSREKKESFPLTVTSAQKNPTAFYLCASNLRGHYEQYFGPGTRLTVT.

A few counts support this clone. The J gene is TRBJ2-5, the V gene TRBV15; TRBD2 agrees at 11 bases. The CDR3 length is 17 residues. In germline, CDR1 is LNHNV, CDR2 YYDKDF (reference sequence). V lost 5 bases to trimming and J lost 1 base; unmatched junction nucleotides: 9. This CDR3 is CATSEGLAELTQETQYF. Here the CDR3 DNA reads TGTGCCACCAGCGAGGGACTAGCGGAATTAACCCAAGAGACCCAGTACTTC.

The chain recombines TRBV9 with TRBJ2-7, with 9 bases identical to TRBD1. V lost 3 bases to trimming and J lost 2 bases; unmatched junction nucleotides: 6. The CDR3 is 15 residues long. Germline CDR1 reads SGDLS; CDR2 reads YYNGEE. Here the CDR3 reads CASSAGTGTAYEQYF. The CDR3 DNA reads as TGTGCCAGCAGCGCCGGGACAGGGACCGCCTACGAGCAGTACTTC.

V is TRBV7-7 and J is TRBJ2-2, with unresolved D. This CDR3 contains 14 residues. V was trimmed by 1 base and J by 6 bases, leaving 9 bases between them. CDR1 is SSHAT and CDR2 is FNYEAQ in the germline V gene (reference sequence). CDR3 sequence: CASSLVESAGELFF. The CDR3 coding sequence is TGTGCCAGCAGCTTAGTAGAGAGCGCCGGGGAGCTGTTTTTT.